This is a list of T cell receptor beta chains from one sample in a study of cytomegalovirus exposure and HLA in healthy donors. TCRdb's copy holds only in-frame clones and misses some; the assay was immunoSEQ multiplex PCR. This sample has 70,000 to 80,000 clones; around 94% occur once, and the top ten carry approximately 3.4%. The sequencing sample was made of PBMCs. Source of these receptors: a woman aged 18-35 years in good health and CMV-seropositive. Each CDR3 is given with its conserved first and last residue. D genes are given only for firm matches. Rows give clone size only sometimes, using once, few, many, or a class for an expanded clone.

v_call	j_call	clone_size	d_call	cdr3_nt	cdr3_aa
TRBV18	TRBJ2-5	once	TRBD1	TGTGCCAGCTCACCACGGGGACAGCAAGAGACCCAGTACTTC	CASSPRGQQETQYF
TRBV4-3	TRBJ2-3	NA	NA	TGCGCCAGCAGCTCCGAAGTCAGCGCCAGCACAGATACGCAGTATTTT	CASSSEVSASTDTQYF
TRBV28	TRBJ2-7	NA	TRBD1	TGTGCCAGCAGTTCCCAGACAGGGGTCTACGAGCAGTACTTC	CASSSQTGVYEQYF
TRBV15	TRBJ2-5	NA	NA	TGTGCCACCAGCAGAGATTCTTTTGGTCACGGGACCCAGTACTTC	CATSRDSFGHGTQYF
TRBV27	TRBJ2-7	NA	NA	TGTGCCAGCACTTGGAGCCCTTACGGCGAGCAGTACTTC	CASTWSPYGEQYF
TRBV5-1	TRBJ2-1	NA	NA	TGCGCCAGCAGCTTGGCCGGGACTCCCAGGAACAATGAGCAGTTCTTC	CASSLAGTPRNNEQFF
TRBV28	TRBJ1-1	NA	NA	TGTGCCAGCAGTTTCGGGGGGTTGCCTGAAGCTTTCTTT	CASSFGGLPEAFF
TRBV6-1	TRBJ2-3	NA	TRBD1	TGTGCCAGCAGTGAAGCGGGGGACAGGGGACGCACAGATACGCAGTATTTT	CASSEAGDRGRTDTQYF
TRBV28	TRBJ2-7	NA	TRBD1	TGTGCCAGCAGTTTTGTGGGACAGGAACCCTACGAGCAGTACTTC	CASSFVGQEPYEQYF
TRBV27	TRBJ1-1	NA	NA	TGTGCCAGCAGTAGCTGGACTGAAGCTTTCTTT	CASSSWTEAFF
TRBV18	TRBJ2-2	NA	TRBD2	TGTGCCAGCTCACCTGGACTAGCGGGAGTTACCGGGGAGCTGTTTTTT	CASSPGLAGVTGELFF
TRBV19	TRBJ1-1	NA	TRBD1	TGTGCCAGTTGGACAGGGGGTTTAGCTTTCTTT	CASWTGGLAFF
TRBV10-3	TRBJ2-3	NA	NA	TGTGCCATCAGTGAGTCTGGTGCGGATACGCAGTATTTT	CAISESGADTQYF
TRBV14	TRBJ2-3	NA	TRBD2	TGTGCCAGCAGCCAAATCCGCGGGGGGTTTTATACGCAGTATTTT	CASSQIRGGFYTQYF
TRBV6-1	TRBJ2-4	once	NA	TGTGCCAGCAGCGCGGGGACAGTAGCCAAAAACATTCAGTACTTC	CASSAGTVAKNIQYF
TRBV19	TRBJ2-7	NA	TRBD1	TGTGCCAGTGGGGGACAGGGCCTCTCCTACGAGCAGTACTTC	CASGGQGLSYEQYF
TRBV5-1	TRBJ1-1	NA	NA	TGCGCCAGCAGTTCTAGGGGATTGAACACTGAAGCTTTCTTT	CASSSRGLNTEAFF
TRBV29-1	TRBJ1-2	NA	NA	TGCAGCGTTGATTTGGGCTTCTCCTATGGCTACACCTTC	CSVDLGFSYGYTF
TRBV2	TRBJ1-5	once	NA	TGTGCCAGCAGTGAGCTTTTAACGGGGTTTGAGAATCAGCCCCAGCATTTT	CASSELLTGFENQPQHF